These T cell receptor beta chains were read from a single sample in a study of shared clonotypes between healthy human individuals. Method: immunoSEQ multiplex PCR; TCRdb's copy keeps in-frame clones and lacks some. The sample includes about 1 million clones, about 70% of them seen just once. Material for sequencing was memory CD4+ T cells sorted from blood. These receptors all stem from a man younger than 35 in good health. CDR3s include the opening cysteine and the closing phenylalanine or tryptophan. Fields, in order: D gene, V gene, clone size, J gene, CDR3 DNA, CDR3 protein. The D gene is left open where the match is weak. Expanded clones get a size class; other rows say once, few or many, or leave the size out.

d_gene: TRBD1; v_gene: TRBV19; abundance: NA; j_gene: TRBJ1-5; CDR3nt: TGTGCCAGTGGAGGACAGGCGGGATATCAGCCCCAGCATTTT; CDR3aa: CASGGQAGYQPQHF
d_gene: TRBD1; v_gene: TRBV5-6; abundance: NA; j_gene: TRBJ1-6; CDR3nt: TGTGCCAGCAGCTTAGGGACAGGGGTGGGGCCCCTCCACTTT; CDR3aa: CASSLGTGVGPLHF
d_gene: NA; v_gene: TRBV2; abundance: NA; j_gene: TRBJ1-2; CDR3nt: TGTGCCAGCAGTCCACAGGAAGCTAACTATGGCTACACCTTC; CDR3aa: CASSPQEANYGYTF
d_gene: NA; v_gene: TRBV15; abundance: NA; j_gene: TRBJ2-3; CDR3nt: TGTGCCACCAGCAGAGATCAGGGATCGCAGTATTTT; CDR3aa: CATSRDQGSQYF
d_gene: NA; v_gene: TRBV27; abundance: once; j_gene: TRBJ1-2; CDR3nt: TGTGCCAGCAGTGGAGGACAGTTCTATGGCTACACCTTC; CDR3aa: CASSGGQFYGYTF
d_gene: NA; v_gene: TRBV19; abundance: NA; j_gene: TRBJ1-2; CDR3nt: TGTGCCAGTAGTAACGGGGCGAGAGGCTACACCTTC; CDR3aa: CASSNGARGYTF
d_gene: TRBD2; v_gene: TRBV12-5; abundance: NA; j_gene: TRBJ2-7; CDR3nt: TGTGCTAGTGGTTTGGTACTCGTTGGGCGGGAGGAGTACGAGCAGTACTTC; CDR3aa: CASGLVLVGREEYEQYF
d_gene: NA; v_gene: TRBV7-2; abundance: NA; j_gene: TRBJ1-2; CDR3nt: TGTGCCAGCAGCCAACCGGGGGCCAACTATGGCTACACCTTC; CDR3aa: CASSQPGANYGYTF
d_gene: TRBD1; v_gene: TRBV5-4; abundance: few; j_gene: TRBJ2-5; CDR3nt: TGTGCCAGCAGCTGGGACAGAGAGACCCAGTACTTC; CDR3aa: CASSWDRETQYF
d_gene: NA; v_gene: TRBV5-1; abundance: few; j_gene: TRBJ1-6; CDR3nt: TGCGCCAGCAGCATGAGCTCCTATAATTCACCCCTCCACTTT; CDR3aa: CASSMSSYNSPLHF
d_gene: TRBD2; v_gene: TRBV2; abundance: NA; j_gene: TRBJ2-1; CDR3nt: TGTGCCAGCAGTGAACCGGGGGGCTCCTACAATGAGCAGTTCTTC; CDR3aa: CASSEPGGSYNEQFF
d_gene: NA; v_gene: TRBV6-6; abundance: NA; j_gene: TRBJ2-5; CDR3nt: TGTGCCAGCAGTTACCGGGAGACCCAGTACTTC; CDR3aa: CASSYRETQYF
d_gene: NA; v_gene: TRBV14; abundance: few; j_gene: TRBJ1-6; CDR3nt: TGTGCCAGCAGCCAAGGAGGGGCAAGTTCACCCCTCCACTTT; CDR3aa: CASSQGGASSPLHF
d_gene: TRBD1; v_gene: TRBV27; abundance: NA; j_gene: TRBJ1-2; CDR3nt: TGTGCCAGCACCCCAGAGGGCAGGGGGCCTCGTAACTATGGCTACACCTTC; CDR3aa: CASTPEGRGPRNYGYTF
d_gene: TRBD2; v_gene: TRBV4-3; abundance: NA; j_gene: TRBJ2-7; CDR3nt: TGCGCCAGCAGCCAAGATTGGCGGGAGCATTACGAGCAGTACTTC; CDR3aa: CASSQDWREHYEQYF
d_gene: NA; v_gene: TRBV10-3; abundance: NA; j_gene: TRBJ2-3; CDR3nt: TGTGCCATCAGGGGTTCGGGAGATACGCAGTATTTT; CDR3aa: CAIRGSGDTQYF
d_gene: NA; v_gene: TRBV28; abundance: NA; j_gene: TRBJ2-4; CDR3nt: TGTGCCAGCAGCCTCAATCCACAGGGCAATTGGGCCAAAAACATTCAGTACTTC; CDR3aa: CASSLNPQGNWAKNIQYF
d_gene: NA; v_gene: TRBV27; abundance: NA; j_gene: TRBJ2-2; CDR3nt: TGTGCCAGCAGTTTATCGAGTCGGTTAACGAACACCGGGGAGCTGTTTTTT; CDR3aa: CASSLSSRLTNTGELFF
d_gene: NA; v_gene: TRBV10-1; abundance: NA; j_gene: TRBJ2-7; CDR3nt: TGCGCCAGCAGTGAGTCTCGGGCGGAGCTGGGTTACGAGCAGTACTTC; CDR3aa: CASSESRAELGYEQYF
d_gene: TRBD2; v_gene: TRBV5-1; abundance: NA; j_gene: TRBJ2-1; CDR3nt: TGCGCCAGCAGCTTGCAAGCGGGAATCTACAATGAGCAGTTCTTC; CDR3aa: CASSLQAGIYNEQFF